The 4 T cell receptor beta chains given below trace back to one sample, sequenced in a study of identical twins. Via MiXCR, TCRdb re-called the 5' RACE reads, giving one row per CDR3 protein. The sample contains 1.5 million or so distinct CDR3 sequences, 32% of which appear only once. Source material: cord blood. These TCRs come from a newborn girl in good health.

The V gene is TRBV29-1, the J gene TRBJ2-5; 13 positions match TRBD2. The length of the CDR3 is 16 residues. The ends lost 3 bases at V and 3 bases at J; junction bases unmatched: 7. Germline V gene data show CDR1 as SQVTM and CDR2 as ANQGSEA. In DNA, the CDR3 is TGCAGCGTTGATCTTACACTAGCGGGGGGGAAAGAGACCCAGTACTTC. Protein sequence: CSVDLTLAGGKETQYF.

This clonotype has a handful of counts. The rearrangement uses TRBV29-1 and TRBJ2-7; the match to TRBD1 covers 9 bases. From germline, CDR1 is SQVTM and CDR2 ANQGSEA. This CDR3 region has 16 residues. With V trimmed by 8 bases and J by 6 bases, 20 bases remained unmatched. The CDR3 sequence: CSSDGTGDREPSEQYF. DNA for the CDR3: TGCAGCAGTGACGGCACCGGGGACAGGGAACCTAGCGAGCAGTACTTC.

This chain joins TRBV10-3 and TRBJ2-1; D might be TRBD2 (6 bases). Germline values: CDR1 ENHRY, CDR2 SYGVKD. The CDR3 is made up of 15 amino acids. Trimming cost V 2 bases and J 6 bases, with 14 bases left between them. The CDR3 DNA reads as TGTGCCATCAGTGAGAAGGGACTTTTGGTCAATGAGCAGTTCTTC. Residues: CAISEKGLLVNEQFF.

The chain joins TRBV28 to TRBJ2-7, with D tentatively TRBD2 (6 bases). The germline V gene encodes CDR1 MDHEN and CDR2 SYDVKM. This CDR3 is 15 amino acids long. The V end lost 0 bases, the J end lost 7 bases, and 16 bases lay between the germline ends. The CDR3 reads CASSLWRLGFNEQYF. CDR3 DNA sequence: TGTGCCAGCAGTTTATGGAGACTAGGATTCAATGAGCAGTACTTC.